Below, 15 T cell receptor beta chains from the same sample are listed, as sequenced in a study of cytomegalovirus exposure and HLA in healthy donors (dated by TCRdb to about 2017). The method was the immunoSEQ multiplex PCR assay. TCRdb holds this immuneACCESS table with in-frame rearrangements only. Some clones are missing; in checked studies, unresolved V genes explain under half, and the rest has no known cause. The sample data list about 180,000 clones, and about 85% of these were observed just once. Clones ranked in the top ten supply about 16% of the sample. The sample consisted of PBMCs. Receptor source: a young man in good health and CMV-seropositive.

The chain couples TRBV6-5 to TRBJ2-2; 11 bases agree with TRBD2. From germline, CDR1 is MNHEY and CDR2 SVGAGI. CDR3 length: 15 residues. V lost 6 bases to trimming and J lost 1 base; unmatched junction nucleotides: 1. The CDR3 coding sequence is TGTGCCAGCAGGGGGACTAGCGGGAACACCGGGGAGCTGTTTTTT. Translated: CASRGTSGNTGELFF.

The chain uses TRBV2 and TRBJ1-5, with no clear D. The CDR3 is 13 residues long. The V and J ends lost 4 bases and 4 bases respectively, with 8 bases between them. Per the germline V gene, CDR1 is SNHLY and CDR2 is FYNNEI. CDR3 DNA sequence: TGTGCCAGCAGTGCTGAGGGAAATCAGCCCCAGCATTTT. Amino acid sequence: CASSAEGNQPQHF.

Written as DNA, the CDR3 is TGTGCCAGCAGTGAAGAGCCGGAGGGGTACGGCTACACCTTC. Translating it yields CASSEEPEGYGYTF. The rearrangement joins TRBV6-1 to TRBJ1-2; D possibly corresponds to TRBD1 (5 bases). Trimming cost V 1 base and J 8 bases, with 14 bases left between them. Germline CDR1 reads MNHNS; CDR2 reads SASEGT. The CDR3 extends over 14 amino acids.

The chain combines TRBV5-1 with TRBJ2-2, with TRBD2 matching 10 bases. Trimming removed 0 bases from V and 1 base from J; junction bases left unmatched: 0. Per the germline V gene, CDR1 is SGHRS and CDR2 is YFSETQ. The CDR3 has 16 amino acids. The CDR3 is CASSLGLAGNTGELFF. DNA for the CDR3: TGCGCCAGCAGCTTGGGACTAGCGGGGAACACCGGGGAGCTGTTTTTT.

This clone was observed a few times. The chain couples TRBV7-6 to TRBJ1-5; TRBD1 is a possible D gene (6 bases). V lost 5 bases to trimming and J lost 2 bases, with 13 bases between them. The CDR3 contains 15 residues. Germline CDR1 reads SGHVS; CDR2 reads FNYEAQ. Written as DNA, the CDR3 is TGTGCCAGCAGCCCTACAGGACAGCGCAATCAGCCCCAGCATTTT. Its translation: CASSPTGQRNQPQHF.

This clone was seen more than once but under ten times. The chain is built from TRBV2 and TRBJ1-5; D unresolved. Germline V gives CDR1 SNHLY, CDR2 FYNNEI. The ends were cut back, 4 bases at V and 12 bases at J, with 13 bases in the middle. The CDR3 is 12 amino acids. The CDR3 DNA follows: TGTGCCAGCAGTGGGGCCCCAATGGACCAGCATTTT. Translation gives CASSGAPMDQHF.

This sequence joins TRBV19 and TRBJ1-1, with TRBD1 matching 8 bases. V shed 7 bases, J shed 5 bases, and the junction held 9 bases outside the gene matches. This CDR3 spans 14 amino acids. The germline V gene has CDR1 LNHDA and CDR2 SQIVND (reference sequence). CDR3: CASTIATGGTEAFF. The CDR3 nucleotides are TGTGCCAGTACCATCGCAACAGGGGGGACTGAAGCTTTCTTT.

This sequence joins TRBV5-1 and TRBJ2-7, with unresolved D. There are 13 residues in the CDR3. Germline CDR1 reads SGHRS; CDR2 reads YFSETQ. Trimming removed 0 bases at V and 0 bases at J, with 4 bases between. The CDR3 DNA sequence: TGCGCCAGCAGCTTGGGAGTCTCCTACGAGCAGTACTTC. This sequence encodes CASSLGVSYEQYF.

J is TRBJ2-7 and V is TRBV28; 12 bases are a match to TRBD2. There are 17 residues in the CDR3. CDR1 and CDR2 from the germline V gene are MDHEN and SYDVKM. V gave up 4 bases and J gave up 0 bases; unmatched junction bases: 7. Here the CDR3 DNA reads TGTGCCAGCAGTTCCGCGGGACTAGCGGGCCCCTCCTACGAGCAGTACTTC. Residues: CASSSAGLAGPSYEQYF.

The chain links TRBV6-1 to TRBJ2-1, with TRBD1 matching 8 bases. Germline V gene data show CDR1 as MNHNS and CDR2 as SASEGT. The CDR3 runs 15 residues. The junction had 7 bases not matched to a gene; V was cut back by 3 bases and J by 6 bases. The CDR3 loop is CASSDRQGLINEQFF. Here the CDR3 DNA reads TGTGCCAGCAGTGACCGACAGGGGCTTATCAATGAGCAGTTCTTC.

The chain employs TRBV5-1 and TRBJ2-6; a weak D match, TRBD1 (6 bases). V lost 2 bases, J lost 0 bases, and 21 bases lay in between. The CDR3 has 20 residues. Germline assignment: CDR1 SGHRS and CDR2 YFSETQ. CDR3 DNA: TGCGCCAGCAGCTTTACTTTCCTCGGACAGCCCGTCTCTGGGGCCAACGTCCTGACTTTC. It yields the protein CASSFTFLGQPVSGANVLTF.

This clone is a singleton in its sample. The chain employs TRBV7-3 and TRBJ2-5; D possibly corresponds to TRBD2 (5 bases). From germline, CDR1 is SGHTA and CDR2 FQGTGA. The CDR3 sequence is 14 residues long. Trimming cost V 4 bases and J 3 bases, with 12 bases left between them. The DNA of the CDR3 is TGTGCCAGCAGCTCGTCCGGGGTTAAAGAGACCCAGTACTTC. This translates into CASSSSGVKETQYF.

The chain recombines TRBV5-4 with TRBJ1-4; D is ambiguous. In germline, CDR1 is SGHNT, CDR2 YYREEE (reference sequence). The V gene lost 4 bases and the J gene lost 8 bases, with 12 bases spanning the gap. The CDR3 spans 13 residues. The DNA of the CDR3 is TGTGCCAGCAGCCGTTTCGAGGCGGAAAAACTGTTTTTT. Amino acids: CASSRFEAEKLFF.

The chain uses TRBV5-1 and TRBJ1-4, with TRBD1 matching 7 bases. The V gene's germline CDR1 is SGHRS and CDR2 YFSETQ. The CDR3 is 15 amino acids. The trim removed 5 bases at V and 5 bases at J, leaving 9 bases unmatched. CDR3 loop: CASREQGWANEKLFF. The CDR3 nucleotides read TGCGCCAGCAGGGAACAGGGGTGGGCGAATGAAAAACTGTTTTTT.

The rearrangement joins TRBV28 to TRBJ2-1; the match to TRBD2 covers 8 bases. CDR1 and CDR2 (germline): MDHEN, SYDVKM. The junction had 13 bases not matched to a gene; V was cut back by 2 bases and J by 4 bases. The CDR3 consists of 18 residues. CDR3 residues: CASSLTSAGGPSYNEQFF. CDR3 DNA sequence: TGTGCCAGCAGTTTAACCAGCGCGGGAGGCCCTTCTTACAATGAGCAGTTCTTC.